Listed below are T cell receptor beta chains from one sample, sequenced in a study of lymphopenia after photon versus proton radiotherapy. Using immunoSEQ multiplex PCR, the repertoire was profiled, and TCRdb retains in-frame clones only, with some absent. The sample contains some 29,000 clones, roughly 86% of which appear only once. Material: peripheral blood, obtained from a patient treated with proton-based radiotherapy. The receptors derive from a woman between 55 and 75 years old with cholangiocarcinoma. Some clones in this sample may be carry-over from other donors' samples. Both conserved end residues are part of each CDR3.

v_gene: TRBV4-1
CDR3aa: CASTTSGGANEQFF

v_gene: TRBV7-9
CDR3aa: CASSLGRGEQYF

v_gene: TRBV15
CDR3aa: CATSRVGGRVGSEKLFF

v_gene: TRBV2
CDR3aa: CASERVGGSTDTQYF

v_gene: TRBV18
CDR3aa: CASSPLSSHVIGIPYSGANVLTF

v_gene: TRBV5-1
CDR3aa: CASSLDVGDDGYTF

v_gene: TRBV19
CDR3aa: CASSIAGMKPQHF

v_gene: TRBV5-6
CDR3aa: CASSLDFLYGYTF

v_gene: TRBV7-8
CDR3aa: CASSYKSTGSYNQPQHF

v_gene: TRBV5-4
CDR3aa: CASSSKMPNTGELFF

v_gene: TRBV18
CDR3aa: CASSPTMGSQKVQGNGYTF

v_gene: TRBV10-1
CDR3aa: CASSGDYSYEQYF

v_gene: TRBV7-8
CDR3aa: CASSPFDDSGYGYTF

v_gene: TRBV29-1
CDR3aa: CSVAHTGNYGYTF

v_gene: TRBV6-5
CDR3aa: CASSYNPGPYEQYF

v_gene: TRBV19
CDR3aa: CASSILVVPQVHEQYF

v_gene: TRBV25-1
CDR3aa: CASSDLSGEPGYTF

v_gene: TRBV29-1
CDR3aa: CSVTPRANTGELFF

v_gene: TRBV27
CDR3aa: CASSLEFRRLAGGDEQFF

v_gene: TRBV5-1
CDR3aa: CASSTRGVGWGNTEAFF

v_gene: TRBV2
CDR3aa: CASSYRGHSYEQYF

v_gene: TRBV18
CDR3aa: CASSRSKTGELFF

v_gene: TRBV19
CDR3aa: CASRPLRGPTEAFF

v_gene: TRBV2
CDR3aa: CASSEDWAVNTEAFF

v_gene: TRBV27
CDR3aa: CASSLYGETDGPYGYTF

v_gene: TRBV18
CDR3aa: CASSPPGGELPGNTIYF

v_gene: TRBV23-1
CDR3aa: CATTGSQYF

v_gene: TRBV7-9
CDR3aa: CASSLGQAVNTEAFF

v_gene: TRBV27
CDR3aa: CASQAGRPHQGPQHF

v_gene: TRBV5-4
CDR3aa: CASSSLADGDIQYF

v_gene: TRBV5-1
CDR3aa: CASSLDVGLEPQHF

v_gene: TRBV18
CDR3aa: CASSPGLGDYEQYF

v_gene: TRBV18
CDR3aa: CASSPQSLNTGELFF

v_gene: TRBV9
CDR3aa: CASSLPTGGYTF

v_gene: TRBV15
CDR3aa: CATSSTGTGLNEQFF

v_gene: TRBV4-3
CDR3aa: CASSQEISGEQFF

v_gene: TRBV4-3
CDR3aa: CASSQELLAGGYEQYF

v_gene: TRBV9
CDR3aa: CASSEDPRASSEQYF

v_gene: TRBV18
CDR3aa: CASSPGDKVKGYTF

v_gene: TRBV21-1
CDR3aa: CASRTSGSPYEQYF

v_gene: TRBV5-5
CDR3aa: CASSSPLAGVSYEQYF

v_gene: TRBV27
CDR3aa: CASSLEQSNQPQHF